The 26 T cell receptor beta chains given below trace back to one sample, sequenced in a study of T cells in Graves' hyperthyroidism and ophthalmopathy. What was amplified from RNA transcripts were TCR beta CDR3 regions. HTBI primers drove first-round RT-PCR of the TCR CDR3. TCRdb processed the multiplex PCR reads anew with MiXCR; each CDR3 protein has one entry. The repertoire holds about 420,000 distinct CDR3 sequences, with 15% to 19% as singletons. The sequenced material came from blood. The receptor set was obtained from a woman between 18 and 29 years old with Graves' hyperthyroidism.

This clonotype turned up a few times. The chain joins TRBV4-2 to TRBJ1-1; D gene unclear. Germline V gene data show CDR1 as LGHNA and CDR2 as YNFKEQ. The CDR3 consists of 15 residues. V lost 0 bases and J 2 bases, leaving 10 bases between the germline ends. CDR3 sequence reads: CASSQDRTSNTEAFF. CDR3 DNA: TGTGCCAGCAGCCAAGATCGGACCTCTAACACTGAAGCTTTCTTT.

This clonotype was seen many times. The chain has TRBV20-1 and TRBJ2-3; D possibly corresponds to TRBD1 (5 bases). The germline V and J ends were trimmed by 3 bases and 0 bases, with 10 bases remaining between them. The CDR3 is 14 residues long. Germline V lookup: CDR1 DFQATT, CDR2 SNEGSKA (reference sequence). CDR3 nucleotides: TGCAGTGCTAGGAATCAGGGAAGCACAGATACGCAGTATTTT. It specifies CSARNQGSTDTQYF.

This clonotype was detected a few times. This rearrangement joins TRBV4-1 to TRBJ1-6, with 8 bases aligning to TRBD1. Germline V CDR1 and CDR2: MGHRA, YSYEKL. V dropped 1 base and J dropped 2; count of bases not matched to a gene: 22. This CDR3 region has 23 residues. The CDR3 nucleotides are TGCGCCAGCAGCCAAGGTCTACCTCCTCGTCTGAGGACAGGGCACCCCTATAATTCACCCCTCCACTTT. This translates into CASSQGLPPRLRTGHPYNSPLHF.

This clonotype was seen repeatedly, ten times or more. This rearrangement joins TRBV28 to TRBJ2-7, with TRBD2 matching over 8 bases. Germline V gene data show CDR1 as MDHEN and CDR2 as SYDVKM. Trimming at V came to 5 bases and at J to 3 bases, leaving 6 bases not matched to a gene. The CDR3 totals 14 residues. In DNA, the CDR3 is TGTGCCAGCAGTCCAGCGGGAGACCACTACGAGCAGTACTTC. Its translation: CASSPAGDHYEQYF.

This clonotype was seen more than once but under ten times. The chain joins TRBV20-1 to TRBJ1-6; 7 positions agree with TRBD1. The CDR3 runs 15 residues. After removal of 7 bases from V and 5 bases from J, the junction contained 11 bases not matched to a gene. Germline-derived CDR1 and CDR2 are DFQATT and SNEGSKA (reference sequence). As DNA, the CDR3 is TGCAGTGTTAGGGCTCGGGACAGTGATAATTCACCCCTCCACTTT. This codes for CSVRARDSDNSPLHF.

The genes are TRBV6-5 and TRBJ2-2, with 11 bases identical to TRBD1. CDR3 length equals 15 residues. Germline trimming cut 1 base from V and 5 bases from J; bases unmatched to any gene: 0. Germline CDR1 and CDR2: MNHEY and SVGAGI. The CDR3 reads CASSYWDRGTGELFF. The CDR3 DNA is TGTGCCAGCAGTTACTGGGACAGGGGGACCGGGGAGCTGTTTTTT.

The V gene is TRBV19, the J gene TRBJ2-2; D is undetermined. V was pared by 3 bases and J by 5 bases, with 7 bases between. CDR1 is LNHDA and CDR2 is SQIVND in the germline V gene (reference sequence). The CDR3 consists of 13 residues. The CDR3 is CASSISETGELFF. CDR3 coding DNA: TGTGCCAGTAGTATTTCCGAAACCGGGGAGCTGTTTTTT.

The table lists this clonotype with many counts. CDR3 in amino acids: CASSPGLAEASPYEQYF. CDR3 DNA: TGTGCCAGCAGCCCGGGACTAGCGGAGGCCTCCCCCTACGAGCAGTACTTC. The J gene is TRBJ2-7, the V gene TRBV5-5; 11 bases are a match to TRBD2. Looked up from germline, CDR1 is SGHKS and CDR2 is YYEKEE (reference sequence). The V gene end was trimmed by 4 bases and the J gene end by 2 bases; junction bases not matched to a gene: 11. The CDR3 covers 17 residues. Full variable domain (remainder filled in from reference TRBV5-5 and TRBJ2-7): DAGVTQSPTHLIKTRGQQVTLRCSPISGHKSVSWYQQVLGQGPQFIFQYYEKEERGRGNFPDRFSARQFPNYSSELNVNALLLGDSALYLCASSPGLAEASPYEQYFGPGTRLTVT.

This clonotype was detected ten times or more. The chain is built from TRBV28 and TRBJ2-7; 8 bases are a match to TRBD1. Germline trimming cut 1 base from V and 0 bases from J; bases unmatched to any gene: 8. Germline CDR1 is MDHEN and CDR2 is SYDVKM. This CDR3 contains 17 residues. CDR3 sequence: CASSLLGKTGGSYEQYF. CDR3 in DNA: TGTGCCAGCAGTTTATTGGGGAAAACAGGGGGCTCCTACGAGCAGTACTTC. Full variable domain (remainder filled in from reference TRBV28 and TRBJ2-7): DVKVTQSSRYLVKRTGEKVFLECVQDMDHENMFWYRQDPGLGLRLIYFSYDVKMKEKGDIPEGYSVSREKKERFSLILESASTNQTSMYLCASSLLGKTGGSYEQYFGPGTRLTVT.

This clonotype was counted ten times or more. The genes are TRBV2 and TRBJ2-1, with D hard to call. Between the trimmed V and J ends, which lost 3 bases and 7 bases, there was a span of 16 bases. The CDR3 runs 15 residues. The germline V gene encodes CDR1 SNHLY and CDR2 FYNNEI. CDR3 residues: CASSDLGLGSNEQFF. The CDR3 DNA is TGTGCCAGCAGTGATCTTGGGTTGGGGTCGAATGAGCAGTTCTTC.

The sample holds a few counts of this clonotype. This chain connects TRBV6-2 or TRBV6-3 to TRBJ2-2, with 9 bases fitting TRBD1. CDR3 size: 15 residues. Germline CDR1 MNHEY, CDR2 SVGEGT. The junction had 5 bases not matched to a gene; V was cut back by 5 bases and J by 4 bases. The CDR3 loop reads CASSPGTGSTGELFF. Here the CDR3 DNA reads TGTGCCAGCAGTCCCGGGACAGGGTCCACCGGGGAGCTGTTTTTT.

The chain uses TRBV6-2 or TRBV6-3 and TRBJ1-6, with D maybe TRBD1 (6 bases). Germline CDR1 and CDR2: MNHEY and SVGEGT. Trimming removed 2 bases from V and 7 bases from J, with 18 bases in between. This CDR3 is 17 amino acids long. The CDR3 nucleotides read TGTGCCAGCAGTTACCCATCCGGCAGGGGCCGAAATTCACCCCTCCACTTT. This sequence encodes CASSYPSGRGRNSPLHF.

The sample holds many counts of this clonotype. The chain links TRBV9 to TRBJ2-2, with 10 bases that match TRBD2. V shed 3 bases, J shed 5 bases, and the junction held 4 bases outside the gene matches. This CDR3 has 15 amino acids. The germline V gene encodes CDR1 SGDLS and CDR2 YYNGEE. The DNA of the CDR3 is TGTGCCAGCAGCGCTAGCGGGAGAGGTACCGGGGAGCTGTTTTTT. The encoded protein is CASSASGRGTGELFF.

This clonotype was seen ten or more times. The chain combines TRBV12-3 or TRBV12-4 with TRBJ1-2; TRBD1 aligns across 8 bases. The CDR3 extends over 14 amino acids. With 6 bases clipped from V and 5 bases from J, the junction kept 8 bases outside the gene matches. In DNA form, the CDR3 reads TGTGCCAGCAGCGACAGGGGACAAGGGTATGGCTACACCTTC. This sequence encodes CASSDRGQGYGYTF.

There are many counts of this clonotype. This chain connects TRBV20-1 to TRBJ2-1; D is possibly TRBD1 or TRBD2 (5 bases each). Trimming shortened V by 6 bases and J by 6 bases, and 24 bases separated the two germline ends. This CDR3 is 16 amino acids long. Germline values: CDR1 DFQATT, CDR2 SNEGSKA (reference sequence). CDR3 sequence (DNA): TGCAGTGCCAGGGAACGCCGGGCCCGTGAGGGCAATGAGCAGTTCTTC. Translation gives CSARERRAREGNEQFF.

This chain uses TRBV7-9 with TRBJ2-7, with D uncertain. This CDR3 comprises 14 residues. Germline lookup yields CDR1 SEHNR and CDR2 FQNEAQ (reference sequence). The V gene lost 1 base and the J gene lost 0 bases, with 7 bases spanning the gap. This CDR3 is CASSLGPPSYEQYF. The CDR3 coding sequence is TGTGCCAGCAGCTTAGGTCCTCCCTCCTACGAGCAGTACTTC.

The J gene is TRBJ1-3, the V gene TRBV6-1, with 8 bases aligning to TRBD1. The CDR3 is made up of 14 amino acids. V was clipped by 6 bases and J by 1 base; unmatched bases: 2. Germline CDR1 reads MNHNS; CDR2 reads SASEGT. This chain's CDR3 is CASRRQGSGNTIYF. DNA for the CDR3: TGTGCCAGCAGACGACAGGGGTCTGGAAACACCATATATTTT.

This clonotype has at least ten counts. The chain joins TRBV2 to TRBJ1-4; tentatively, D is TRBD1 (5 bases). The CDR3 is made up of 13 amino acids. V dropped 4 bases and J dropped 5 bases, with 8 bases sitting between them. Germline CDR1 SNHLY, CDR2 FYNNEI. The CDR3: CASSAWGNEKLFF. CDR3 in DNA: TGTGCCAGCAGTGCTTGGGGGAATGAAAAACTGTTTTTT.

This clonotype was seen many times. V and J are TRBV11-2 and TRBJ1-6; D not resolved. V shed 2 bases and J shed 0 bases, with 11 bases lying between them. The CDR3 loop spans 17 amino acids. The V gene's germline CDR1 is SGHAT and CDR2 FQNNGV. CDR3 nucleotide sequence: TGTGCCAGCAGCTTAAGGTTCACCCGCTCCTATAATTCACCCCTCCACTTT. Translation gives CASSLRFTRSYNSPLHF.

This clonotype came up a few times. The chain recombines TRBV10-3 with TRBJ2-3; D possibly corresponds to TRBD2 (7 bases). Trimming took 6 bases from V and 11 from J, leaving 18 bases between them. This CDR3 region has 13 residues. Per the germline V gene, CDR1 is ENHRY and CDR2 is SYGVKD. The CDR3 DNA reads TGTGCCATCAGCTCCGGGGAGGGGGAAAGGCAGTATTTT. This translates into CAISSGEGERQYF.

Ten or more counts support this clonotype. The CDR3 loop reads CASSAGASGNTIYF. DNA of the CDR3: TGTGCCAGCAGCGCCGGGGCGTCTGGAAACACCATATATTTT. This chain joins TRBV6-1 and TRBJ1-3, with D possibly matching TRBD1 (5 bases). Per the germline V gene, CDR1 is MNHNS and CDR2 is SASEGT. Trimming pared 6 bases from V and 1 base from J, leaving 10 bases between. The length of the CDR3 is 14 residues.

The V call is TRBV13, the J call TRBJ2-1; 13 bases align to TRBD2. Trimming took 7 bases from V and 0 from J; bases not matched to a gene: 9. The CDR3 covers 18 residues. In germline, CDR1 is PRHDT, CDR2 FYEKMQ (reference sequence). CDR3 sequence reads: CASNSGLAGRSSYNEQFF. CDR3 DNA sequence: TGTGCCAGCAACTCGGGACTAGCGGGGCGCAGCTCCTACAATGAGCAGTTCTTC.

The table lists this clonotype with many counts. DNA for the CDR3: TGTGCCAGCAGCTCCCTTTTGGGGGGAGGGCCTAACTTCGGCATTCAGTACTTC. Its protein is CASSSLLGGGPNFGIQYF. The rearrangement joins TRBV11-2 to TRBJ2-4; 7 bases agree with TRBD2. From germline, CDR1 is SGHAT and CDR2 FQNNGV. The CDR3 extends over 18 amino acids. J was trimmed by 9 bases and V by 4 bases; bases with no gene match: 21.

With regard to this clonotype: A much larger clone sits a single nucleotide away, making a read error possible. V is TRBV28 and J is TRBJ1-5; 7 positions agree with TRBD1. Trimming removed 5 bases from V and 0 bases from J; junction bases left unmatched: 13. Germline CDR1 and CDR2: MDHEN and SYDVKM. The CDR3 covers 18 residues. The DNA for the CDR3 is TGTGCCAGCAGTGCCACCCTGGGACAGATCCTTAGCAATCAGCCCCAGCATTTT. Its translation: CASSATLGQILSNQPQHF.

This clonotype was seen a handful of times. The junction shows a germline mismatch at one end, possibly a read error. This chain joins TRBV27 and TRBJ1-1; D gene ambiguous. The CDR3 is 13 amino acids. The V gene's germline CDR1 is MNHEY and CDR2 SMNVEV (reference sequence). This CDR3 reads CASGLREHTEAFF. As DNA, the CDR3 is TGTGCCAGCGGTTTAAGGGAGCACACTGAAGCTTTCTTT.

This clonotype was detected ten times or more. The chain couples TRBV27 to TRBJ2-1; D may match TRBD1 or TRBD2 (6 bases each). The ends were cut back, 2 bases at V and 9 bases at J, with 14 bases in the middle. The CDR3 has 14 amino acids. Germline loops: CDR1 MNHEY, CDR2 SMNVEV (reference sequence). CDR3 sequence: CASSLTPGGGEQFF. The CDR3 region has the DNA TGTGCCAGCAGTTTAACCCCTGGAGGGGGTGAGCAGTTCTTC.